This T cell receptor beta chain was recovered during a study of blood T cells in healthy people across ages. With regard to this clonotype: The antigen is unknown.

Together with a sample-barcoded 5' primer, a J-beta primer mix was included in a second PCR lasting about 6 to 11 cycles. TCRdb passed the 5' RACE reads through MiXCR, listing each CDR3 protein once. Of more than 800,000 distinct CDR3 sequences listed, around 26% are singletons. Study findings and constraints: Among long-lived donors, naive CD4+ cells were more numerous and diversity higher than in aged donors.

Trimming took off 6 bases at V and 1 base at J, with 18 bases between the two ends. Germline V CDR1 and CDR2: MDHEN, SYDVKM. This CDR3 spans 16 amino acids. The chain couples TRBV28 to TRBJ1-2; D is unclear. This clonotype originated in an elderly woman in good health. The sequencing input was blood. CDR3 protein: CASRSPRDPNNYGYTF. The CDR3 DNA follows: TGTGCCAGCAGATCTCCGAGAGATCCTAATAACTATGGCTACACCTTC.